The T cell receptor (beta chain) described here comes from a study of response to subunit inactivated influenza vaccine. This clonotype has a count of ten or more. Its antigen is as yet unknown. The study, taken as a whole, reports: Each seasonal influenza vaccination, the authors suggested, recruits few new T cells.

This CDR3 region has 13 residues. The V end lost 1 base, the J end lost 7 bases, and 8 bases lay between the germline ends. Per the germline V gene, CDR1 is SEHNR and CDR2 is FQNEAQ (reference sequence). A single record per CDR3 protein comes from TCRdb applying MiXCR to the RT-PCR reads. The sample comprises approximately 490,000 distinct CDR3 sequences, approximately 7.7% of which are singletons, and around 13% rests with the top ten. The rearrangement joins TRBV7-9 to TRBJ2-1; D ambiguous. The TCR originated in a man in his fifties or sixties who received an inactivated influenza vaccine. The sample was PBMCs from blood, taken about 23 months after vaccination. The CDR3 protein is CASSLGFENEQFF. DNA for the CDR3: TGTGCCAGCAGCTTAGGGTTCGAAAATGAGCAGTTCTTC. Based on the CDR3 plus reference TRBV7-9 and TRBJ2-1, the full variable domain is DTGVSQNPRHKITKRGQNVTFRCDPISEHNRLYWYRQTLGQGPEFLTYFQNEAQLEKSRLLSDRFSAERPKGSFSTLEIQRTEQGDSAMYLCASSLGFENEQFFGPGTRLTVL.